This TCR beta chain was sequenced during a study of control samples from healthy donors and cancer patients. J gave up 5 bases and V 5 bases, and 8 bases lay outside the gene matches. Germline values: CDR1 SGHTA, CDR2 FQGTGA. CDR3 size: 15 residues. Assay: immunoSEQ multiplex PCR; the TCRdb copy retains only in-frame clones and omits some. Of approximately 70,000 clones in the sample, around 84% are singletons; the top ten hold roughly 15%. Sequencing was carried out using blood. This chain connects TRBV7-3 to TRBJ2-2, with 7 bases lining up with TRBD1. The sequence was obtained from a man aged 50-60 years in good health. The CDR3 region has the DNA TGTGCCAGCAGCCCTGACAGGGTAGGGACCGGGGAGCTGTTTTTT. Translation: CASSPDRVGTGELFF.